These T cell receptor beta chains were read from a single sample in a study of radiotherapy plus CTLA-4 blockade in lung cancer. Profiled with immunoSEQ multiplex PCR; TCRdb holds only in-frame clones, not every one. The table shows 60,000 to 70,000 clones, with roughly 78% occurring only once. The sequencing used peripheral blood, collected from a patient treated with radiotherapy plus ipilimumab. The origin of the receptors is a human donor with non-small cell lung cancer who had a complete response to radiotherapy plus ipilimumab. Each CDR3 is given with its conserved first and last residue. A D gene is named only where the DNA matches it firmly. Clone size appears in some rows only: once, few, many, or a class for an expanded clone.

cdr3_aa: CATSRGPTGSYNEQFF
cdr3_nt: TGTGCCACCAGCAGAGGGCCGACAGGGTCCTACAATGAGCAGTTCTTC
v_call: TRBV15
cdr3_length: 16
j_call: TRBJ2-1
d_call: TRBD1
clone_size: .

cdr3_aa: CASSSGTGPLNTIYF
cdr3_nt: TGTGCCAGCAGCTCTGGGACAGGGCCCTTAAACACCATATATTTT
v_call: TRBV5-8
cdr3_length: 15
j_call: TRBJ1-3
d_call: TRBD1
clone_size: medium-sized

cdr3_aa: CASSREGYGYTF
cdr3_nt: TGTGCCAGCAGTAGGGAGGGGTATGGCTACACCTTC
v_call: TRBV7-9
cdr3_length: 12
j_call: TRBJ1-2
d_call: .
clone_size: few

cdr3_aa: CASRPGLATDTQYF
cdr3_nt: TGTGCCAGCAGGCCGGGACTAGCAACAGATACGCAGTATTTT
v_call: TRBV5-4
cdr3_length: 14
j_call: TRBJ2-3
d_call: TRBD2
clone_size: .

cdr3_aa: CAWSMGTRNNQPQHF
cdr3_nt: TGTGCCTGGAGTATGGGGACGCGAAACAATCAGCCCCAGCATTTT
v_call: TRBV30
cdr3_length: 15
j_call: TRBJ1-5
d_call: .
clone_size: .

cdr3_aa: CASSPTSGIDTQYF
cdr3_nt: TGCGCCAGCAGCCCCACTAGCGGGATAGATACGCAGTATTTT
v_call: TRBV5-1
cdr3_length: 14
j_call: TRBJ2-3
d_call: TRBD2
clone_size: .

cdr3_aa: CASRPDRVAQPQHF
cdr3_nt: TGTGCCAGCAGACCCGACAGGGTGGCTCAGCCCCAGCATTTT
v_call: TRBV6-5
cdr3_length: 14
j_call: TRBJ1-5
d_call: TRBD1
clone_size: .

cdr3_aa: CASSSGQANEQFF
cdr3_nt: TGTGCCAGCAGCTCGGGACAGGCGAATGAGCAGTTCTTC
v_call: TRBV5-4
cdr3_length: 13
j_call: TRBJ2-1
d_call: TRBD1
clone_size: .

cdr3_aa: CASSLGLGSPGRGYTF
cdr3_nt: TGTGCCAGCAGCTTGGGCCTGGGGTCTCCTGGCCGGGGCTACACCTTC
v_call: TRBV7-9
cdr3_length: 16
j_call: TRBJ1-2
d_call: .
clone_size: .

cdr3_aa: CASSLSAGGPAAQETQYF
cdr3_nt: TGTGCCAGCAGCTTATCAGCGGGAGGGCCGGCGGCACAAGAGACCCAGTACTTC
v_call: TRBV11-3
cdr3_length: 18
j_call: TRBJ2-5
d_call: TRBD2
clone_size: once

cdr3_aa: CASSDKGTRLDTQYF
cdr3_nt: TGTGCCAGCAGTGATAAGGGGACTAGGTTGGATACGCAGTATTTT
v_call: TRBV2
cdr3_length: 15
j_call: TRBJ2-3
d_call: TRBD2
clone_size: .

cdr3_aa: CARGGQVNNQPQHF
cdr3_nt: TGTGCCAGGGGAGGACAGGTGAACAATCAGCCCCAGCATTTT
v_call: TRBV2
cdr3_length: 14
j_call: TRBJ1-5
d_call: TRBD1
clone_size: few

cdr3_aa: CASSLLGDGYEAFF
cdr3_nt: TGCGCCAGCAGCTTGCTGGGGGACGGATATGAAGCTTTCTTT
v_call: TRBV5-1
cdr3_length: 14
j_call: TRBJ1-1
d_call: .
clone_size: .

cdr3_aa: CAWSVGLALNTIYF
cdr3_nt: TGTGCCTGGAGTGTCGGTTTAGCCTTAAACACCATATATTTT
v_call: TRBV30
cdr3_length: 14
j_call: TRBJ1-3
d_call: .
clone_size: .

cdr3_aa: CASSPGTIYEQYF
cdr3_nt: TGTGCCAGCAGCCCCGGGACGATCTACGAGCAGTACTTC
v_call: TRBV5-6
cdr3_length: 13
j_call: TRBJ2-7
d_call: .
clone_size: .

cdr3_aa: CASSQDSYEQYF
cdr3_nt: TGCGCCAGCAGCCAAGACTCCTACGAGCAGTACTTC
v_call: TRBV4-1
cdr3_length: 12
j_call: TRBJ2-7
d_call: .
clone_size: once

cdr3_aa: CASSRDGGTSGYPDTQYF
cdr3_nt: TGCGCCAGCAGCCGGGACGGCGGGACTAGCGGGTATCCAGATACGCAGTATTTT
v_call: TRBV5-1
cdr3_length: 18
j_call: TRBJ2-3
d_call: TRBD2
clone_size: few

cdr3_aa: CASTQDFSTDTQYF
cdr3_nt: TGTGCCAGCACCCAGGACTTTTCCACAGATACGCAGTATTTT
v_call: TRBV9
cdr3_length: 14
j_call: TRBJ2-3
d_call: .
clone_size: .

cdr3_aa: CASSFNRLKFPGYTF
cdr3_nt: TGTGCCAGCAGCTTTAACAGGTTGAAGTTTCCTGGCTACACCTTC
v_call: TRBV11-2
cdr3_length: 15
j_call: TRBJ1-2
d_call: .
clone_size: .